A single sample is the source of the 32 T cell receptor beta chains below, sequenced in a study of blood T cells in healthy people across ages (dated by TCRdb to between 2014 and 2017). To prepare the library, 5' RACE was applied. This sample was sequenced with an Illumina HiSeq 2500. A second PCR of about 6 to 12 cycles was performed with a sample-barcoded 5' primer and a J-beta primer mix. TCRdb passed the public sequencing reads through fastp at Q25 and MiXCR, retaining productive beta sequences. CDR3 protein sequences are deduplicated, and each keeps its most common genes and DNA. For this sample the table gives over 1,200,000 distinct CDR3 sequences, of which roughly 60% were detected only once. Over 6.5% of the sample is held by the ten biggest clonotypes. Sequenced input: blood. These receptor sequences come from a man aged 18 to 30 in good health.

The CDR3 reads CASKGQGRQPQHF. Written as DNA, the CDR3 is TGTGCCAGCAAAGGACAGGGACGTCAGCCCCAGCATTTT. The chain recombines TRBV6-2 or TRBV6-3 with TRBJ1-5; 8 bases agree with TRBD1. CDR1 MNHEY and CDR2 SVGEGT come from the germline V gene. This CDR3 spans 13 amino acids. Trimming at V came to 7 bases and at J to 6 bases, leaving 5 bases not matched to a gene.

The chain recombines TRBV27 with TRBJ1-2; 7 nucleotides match TRBD1. V shed 2 bases and J 5 bases; nucleotides not matched to a gene: 8. The germline V gene has CDR1 MNHEY and CDR2 SMNVEV (reference sequence). CDR3 length: 15 residues. The CDR3 loop is CASSLLPGQTYGYTF. CDR3 bases: TGTGCCAGCAGTTTACTACCGGGACAGACTTATGGCTACACCTTC.

The V and J genes are TRBV6-2 or TRBV6-3 and TRBJ2-4; 7 bases fit TRBD2. The CDR3 is 17 amino acids. Germline V gene lookup returns CDR1 MNHEY and CDR2 SVGEGT. The ends lost 6 bases at V and 3 bases at J; junction bases unmatched: 14. The CDR3 protein is CASSHGLGSSNKNIQYF. CDR3 nucleotides: TGTGCCAGCAGCCACGGACTAGGTAGCAGCAACAAAAACATTCAGTACTTC.

The chain uses TRBV6-1 and TRBJ2-2; D ambiguous. The CDR3 is 15 residues long. CDR1 is MNHNS, CDR2 SASEGT, per germline. V gave up 6 bases and J gave up 5 bases, with 16 bases separating them. The CDR3 bases are TGTGCCAGCAGGGAACTTCACTTGCTTACCGGGGAGCTGTTTTTT. Protein product: CASRELHLLTGELFF.

The chain links TRBV5-1 to TRBJ1-1; 11 bases fit TRBD1. Germline V CDR1 and CDR2: SGHRS, YFSETQ. Germline trimming cut 5 bases from V and 0 bases from J; bases unmatched to any gene: 6. This CDR3 has 16 residues. CDR3 residues: CASSKRTGGLNTEAFF. CDR3 sequence (DNA): TGCGCCAGCAGTAAACGGACAGGGGGCCTGAACACTGAAGCTTTCTTT.

The genes are TRBV27 and TRBJ2-5; D gene uncertain. Trimming shortened V by 8 bases and J by 5 bases, and 18 bases separated the two germline ends. CDR1 is MNHEY and CDR2 is SMNVEV in the germline V gene (reference sequence). The CDR3 is made up of 14 amino acids. In nucleotides, the CDR3 is TGTGCCAGCGGACCACCTGACCCCTGGGAGACCCAGTACTTC. It codes for CASGPPDPWETQYF.

About this clonotype: No conserved phenylalanine or tryptophan ends this CDR3, so it is likely a read error. The gene calls are TRBV3-1 and TRBJ2-4, with D perhaps assigned TRBD1 or TRBD2 (5 bases each). The J call may be in error: the DNA end matches TRBJ2-7 better. Germline V lookup: CDR1 LGHDT, CDR2 YNNKEL (reference sequence). The CDR3 contains 15 residues. The CDR3 sequence is CASSQTGTATYEQYL. DNA of the CDR3: TGTGCCAGCAGCCAAACCGGGACCGCGACCTACGAGCAGTACCTC.

This clonotype was found a few times. J is TRBJ1-1 and V is TRBV4-1, with 8 positions matching TRBD1. CDR3 length: 15 amino acids. The V gene end was trimmed by 2 bases and the J gene end by 3 bases; junction bases not matched to a gene: 5. Germline-derived CDR1 and CDR2 are MGHRA and YSYEKL. Written as DNA, the CDR3 is TGCGCCAGCAGCCAATTCCAGGGGGCGGACACTGAAGCTTTCTTT. Translation gives CASSQFQGADTEAFF.

This clonotype was counted only a few times. CDR3 sequence: CASSVMNSGANVLTF. CDR3 bases: TGTGCCAGCAGCGTAATGAACTCTGGGGCCAACGTCCTGACTTTC. V gene TRBV9 combines with J gene TRBJ2-6, with no clear D. The CDR3 covers 15 residues. Trimming took off 1 base at V and 0 bases at J, with 5 bases between the two ends. Germline CDR1 reads SGDLS; CDR2 reads YYNGEE. Full variable domain (missing parts from reference TRBV9 and TRBJ2-6): DSGVTQTPKHLITATGQRVTLRCSPRSGDLSVYWYQQSLDQGLQFLIQYYNGEERAKGNILERFSAQQFPDLHSELNLSSLELGDSALYFCASSVMNSGANVLTFGAGSRLTVL.

This clonotype appeared a single time. The genes are TRBV27 and TRBJ2-3; 7 bases map to TRBD1. Germline loops: CDR1 MNHEY, CDR2 SMNVEV (reference sequence). There are 13 residues in the CDR3. The V gene end was trimmed by 7 bases and the J gene end by 4 bases; junction bases not matched to a gene: 5. The DNA for the CDR3 is TGTGCCAGCAAGAGGGGGCGTGCAGATACGCAGTATTTT. Translation gives CASKRGRADTQYF.

The DNA for the CDR3 is TGTGCCTGGAGTCCTGGCTTGCGGGCGTACAATGAGCAGTTCTTC. This translates into CAWSPGLRAYNEQFF. The chain is built from TRBV30 and TRBJ2-1; maybe TRBD2 (5 bases). This CDR3 spans 15 amino acids. Between the trimmed V and J ends, which lost 2 bases and 4 bases, there was a span of 15 bases. CDR1 and CDR2 from the germline V gene are GTSNPN and SVGIG (reference sequence).

The chain has TRBV6-2 or TRBV6-3 and TRBJ2-1; D gene ambiguous. Germline CDR1 and CDR2: MNHEY and SVGEGT. The CDR3 is 15 residues long. Trimming left V 2 bases short and J 5 bases short, with 13 bases between. The CDR3 loop is CASSYPPVGHNEQFF. The CDR3 nucleotides are TGTGCCAGCAGTTACCCCCCGGTAGGCCACAATGAGCAGTTCTTC.

This clonotype was seen more than once but under ten times. The chain combines TRBV29-1 with TRBJ2-1, with D possibly matching TRBD1 (6 bases). This CDR3 contains 14 residues. Trimming removed 4 bases from V and 7 bases from J, with 17 bases in between. The germline CDR1 and CDR2 sequences are SQVTM and ANQGSEA. The CDR3 spells CSVVLGAVMNEQFF. For the CDR3, the DNA is TGCAGCGTTGTTCTGGGGGCGGTAATGAATGAGCAGTTCTTC.

This clonotype came up a few times. The chain joins TRBV4-2 to TRBJ1-5; no firm D call. The CDR3 contains 15 residues. CDR1 LGHNA and CDR2 YNFKEQ come from the germline V gene. The V end was cut by 1 base, the J end by 0 bases, with 7 bases between. The CDR3 DNA sequence: TGTGCCAGCAGCCAAGGGCGGTATAGCAATCAGCCCCAGCATTTT. Protein product: CASSQGRYSNQPQHF.

This clonotype came up many times. The chain has TRBV27 and TRBJ2-7; TRBD2 is a possible D gene (6 bases). This CDR3 region has 12 residues. The V gene's germline CDR1 is MNHEY and CDR2 SMNVEV (reference sequence). The ends were cut back, 8 bases at V and 4 bases at J, with 12 bases in the middle. The CDR3 reads CASGTGGYEQYF. In nucleotides, the CDR3 is TGTGCCAGCGGGACCGGGGGATACGAGCAGTACTTC.

Note on this clonotype: One end of the junction varies from germline; a read error may be responsible. The chain links TRBV12-3 or TRBV12-4 to TRBJ2-3, with D possibly TRBD1 on 5 matching bases. The CDR3 contains 15 residues. CDR3 DNA sequence: TGTGCCAGCAGTTTTTTAGGGGTTAGCATAGATACGCAGTATTTT. This sequence encodes CASSFLGVSIDTQYF.

The rearrangement uses TRBV11-3 and TRBJ2-3, with D possibly TRBD2 on 6 matching bases. CDR1 is SGHNT, CDR2 YENEEA, per germline. This CDR3 contains 16 residues. The germline V and J ends were trimmed by 1 base and 4 bases, with 15 bases remaining between them. DNA of the CDR3: TGTGCCAGCAGCTTAGGACGCGGGATTGGTGCAGATACGCAGTATTTT. Its protein is CASSLGRGIGADTQYF.

The chain joins TRBV29-1 to TRBJ1-1, with D unresolved. The CDR3 extends over 14 amino acids. V lost 2 bases, J lost 1 base, and 11 bases lay in between. CDR1 and CDR2 (germline): SQVTM, ANQGSEA. The CDR3 bases are TGCAGCGTTGAAAGGCTTCTTAAGAACACTGAAGCTTTCTTT. Amino acid sequence: CSVERLLKNTEAFF.

The chain combines TRBV6-5 with TRBJ2-7; either TRBD1 or TRBD2 may fit D (5 bases each). Trimming left V 7 bases short and J 3 bases short, with 13 bases between. Per the germline V gene, CDR1 is MNHEY and CDR2 is SVGAGI. This CDR3 is 13 amino acids long. DNA of the CDR3: TGTGCCAGCACCGGGACGGATCTCTACGAGCAGTACTTC. Encoded protein: CASTGTDLYEQYF.

The V gene is TRBV12-3 or TRBV12-4, the J gene TRBJ1-1; a weak D match, TRBD1 (6 bases). V was cut by 5 bases and J by 3 bases, with 16 bases left in between. CDR3 size: 15 residues. Written as DNA, the CDR3 is TGTGCCAGCAGTAAGAAGAGGGACACCCACACTGAAGCTTTCTTT. This gives the protein CASSKKRDTHTEAFF.

This clonotype appeared a few times. The chain is built from TRBV4-1 and TRBJ2-5; perhaps TRBD1 as D (6 bases). The germline V and J ends were trimmed by 3 bases and 4 bases, with 33 bases remaining between them. The CDR3 has 21 amino acids. Germline assignment: CDR1 MGHRA and CDR2 YSYEKL. The CDR3 DNA reads TGCGCCAGCAGCCACGAACCTGGGGGCTTCCCACAGGGATTTAGAGCAGAGACCCAGTACTTC. Translated, it gives CASSHEPGGFPQGFRAETQYF.

Regarding this clonotype: This may come from a read error, since a much larger clone is one base off. The V and J genes are TRBV12-5 and TRBJ2-5, with TRBD2 as a possible D gene (6 bases). The CDR3 contains 14 residues. V was shortened by 5 bases and J by 9 bases, with 19 bases between the two germline ends. CDR1 and CDR2 from the germline V gene are LGHNT and FRNRAP. CDR3 region: CASGASGLGEAQYF. In DNA form, the CDR3 reads TGTGCTAGTGGTGCTAGTGGTCTCGGGGAGGCCCAGTACTTC. The full variable domain, in which reference TRBV12-5 and TRBJ2-5 provide the parts outside the CDR3, is DARVTQTPRHKVTEMGQEVTMRCQPILGHNTVFWYRQTMMQGLELLAYFRNRAPLDDSGMPKDRFSAEMPDATLATLKIQPSEPRDSAVYFCASGASGLGEAQYFGPGTRLLVL.

The chain uses TRBV5-1 and TRBJ2-7; 12 bases map to TRBD2. The germline V gene encodes CDR1 SGHRS and CDR2 YFSETQ. Trimming at V came to 3 bases and at J to 0 bases, leaving 7 bases not matched to a gene. The CDR3 runs 17 residues. The CDR3, as DNA: TGCGCCAGCAGCTCAGAAGGACTAGCGGGAATCTCCTACGAGCAGTACTTC. Its protein is CASSSEGLAGISYEQYF. The full variable domain, in which reference TRBV5-1 and TRBJ2-7 provide the parts outside the CDR3, is KAGVTQTPRYLIKTRGQQVTLSCSPISGHRSVSWYQQTPGQGLQFLFEYFSETQRNKGNFPGRFSGRQFSNSRSEMNVSTLELGDSALYLCASSSEGLAGISYEQYFGPGTRLTVT.

In this sample, this clonotype turned up a few times. V is TRBV29-1 and J is TRBJ2-1, with unresolved D. CDR3 size: 18 residues. Germline loops: CDR1 SQVTM, CDR2 ANQGSEA. V was clipped by 4 bases and J by 7 bases, with 29 bases between them. DNA for the CDR3: TGCAGCGTTGCGGGTGGTACGAGTCGACCGCCTGTTGGGAATGAGCAGTTCTTC. Encoded protein: CSVAGGTSRPPVGNEQFF.

This clonotype showed up just once. The chain uses TRBV15 and TRBJ1-1; the D gene is possibly TRBD1 (5 bases). From germline, CDR1 is LNHNV and CDR2 YYDKDF (reference sequence). CDR3 length equals 15 residues. With 5 bases removed from V and 8 bases from J, the gap between germline ends came to 21 bases. The CDR3 loop reads CATSSDSFTGTEAFF. CDR3 sequence (DNA): TGTGCCACCAGCTCTGACTCGTTTACCGGGACGGAAGCTTTCTTT. The whole variable domain, remainder taken from reference TRBV15 and TRBJ1-1, is DAMVIQNPRYQVTQFGKPVTLSCSQTLNHNVMYWYQQKSSQAPKLLFHYYDKDFNNEADTPDNFQSRRPNTSFCFLDIRSPGLGDTAMYLCATSSDSFTGTEAFFGQGTRLTVV.

Concerning this clonotype itself: One end of the junction is discordant with germline, which a read error may explain. The J gene is TRBJ2-4, the V gene TRBV29-1; 7 bases align to TRBD1. The J call may be wrong; the DNA end is better matched by TRBJ2-5. In germline, CDR1 is SQVTM, CDR2 ANQGSEA. The CDR3 is 12 residues long. The CDR3 DNA reads as TGCAGCGTTCGAGGGGGCCAAGCGACCCAGTACTTC. Translated, it gives CSVRGGQATQYF.

The chain links TRBV20-1 to TRBJ2-2; 12 bases fit TRBD2. V lost 1 base, J lost 4 bases, and 10 bases stayed unmatched. This CDR3 comprises 18 residues. CDR1 DFQATT and CDR2 SNEGSKA come from the germline V gene (reference sequence). CDR3 DNA: TGCAGTGCTAGAGCCGTTATGCCGGGACTAGCGGGCACCGGGGAGCTGTTTTTT. This translates into CSARAVMPGLAGTGELFF.

The CDR3 DNA reads TGTGCCAGCAGTTACCGCAGGAGTGCGGCCTACGAGCAGTACTTC. Residues: CASSYRRSAAYEQYF. V usage is TRBV6-5 and J usage is TRBJ2-7; D not certain. Trimming left V 2 bases short and J 2 bases short, with 13 bases between. From germline, CDR1 is MNHEY and CDR2 SVGAGI. This CDR3 spans 15 amino acids.

This clonotype was counted only a few times. The J gene is TRBJ1-2, the V gene TRBV29-1; 7 bases are a match to TRBD1. In germline, CDR1 is SQVTM, CDR2 ANQGSEA. After removal of 7 bases from V and 7 bases from J, the junction contained 15 bases not matched to a gene. The length of the CDR3 is 14 residues. CDR3 DNA: TGCAGCGCCCCCGAGGGACAGATCGTCGGTGGCTACACCTTC. This gives the protein CSAPEGQIVGGYTF. Using reference TRBV29-1 and TRBJ1-2 for the parts outside the CDR3, the full variable domain is SAVISQKPSRDICQRGTSLTIQCQVDSQVTMMFWYRQQPGQSLTLIATANQGSEATYESGFVIDKFPISRPNLTFSTLTVSNMSPEDSSIYLCSAPEGQIVGGYTFGSGTRLTVV.

The chain carries TRBV20-1 and TRBJ2-7; D is undetermined. CDR3 length equals 13 residues. Per the germline V gene, CDR1 is DFQATT and CDR2 is SNEGSKA (reference sequence). V lost 2 bases to trimming and J lost 2 bases, with 10 bases between them. DNA for the CDR3: TGCAGTGCTAGATCAGTGGCCACCTACGAGCAGTACTTC. Residues: CSARSVATYEQYF.

The J gene is TRBJ1-2, the V gene TRBV4-1, with D hard to call. Germline assignment: CDR1 MGHRA and CDR2 YSYEKL. This CDR3 has 13 amino acids. Trimming cost V 4 bases and J 7 bases, with 13 bases left between them. The chain's CDR3 is CASSPDLWGGYTF. The CDR3 DNA follows: TGCGCCAGCAGCCCAGACTTGTGGGGTGGCTACACCTTC.

This clonotype has more than one count but fewer than ten. V and J are TRBV2 and TRBJ2-3; D is possibly TRBD1 or TRBD2 (7 bases each). The CDR3 loop spans 13 amino acids. Germline CDR1 and CDR2: SNHLY and FYNNEI. The V end lost 6 bases, the J end lost 6 bases, and 13 bases lay between the germline ends. The CDR3 sequence is CASRQGGRDTQYF. The CDR3 DNA is TGTGCCAGCAGGCAGGGGGGGCGGGATACGCAGTATTTT.